These 14 T cell receptor beta chains were sequenced from one sample in a study of Ad26.COV2.S vaccination and SARS-CoV-2 variants. Assay used: immunoSEQ multiplex PCR; TCRdb lists only in-frame clones, some missing. The sample contains about 680,000 clones, 80% to 90% of which appear only once. The treatment was: around 19 received Ad26.COV2.S at low or high dose, single or two shots; roughly five received placebo; per-sample allocation not given. Sampling occurred on day 63 after the first vaccine or placebo injection. The source was peripheral blood, collected in a trial of Ad26.COV2.S vaccine versus placebo. These receptors were taken from a person aged 18-65 years who received the Ad26.COV2.S COVID-19 vaccine or a placebo.

This chain connects TRBV5-1 to TRBJ1-2; D gene ambiguous. This CDR3 spans 15 amino acids. Germline CDR1 is SGHRS and CDR2 is YFSETQ. V was shortened by 5 bases and J by 0 bases, with 14 bases between the two germline ends. This CDR3 is CASRSPDNANYGYTF. The CDR3, as DNA: TGCGCCAGCAGAAGCCCCGACAACGCTAACTATGGCTACACCTTC. The entire variable domain, with the rest obtained from reference TRBV5-1 and TRBJ1-2, is as follows: KAGVTQTPRYLIKTRGQQVTLSCSPISGHRSVSWYQQTPGQGLQFLFEYFSETQRNKGNFPGRFSGRQFSNSRSEMNVSTLELGDSALYLCASRSPDNANYGYTFGSGTRLTVV.

V usage is TRBV7-2 and J usage is TRBJ1-1; 9 positions match TRBD1. This CDR3 region has 17 residues. Trimming took 3 bases from V and 4 from J; bases not matched to a gene: 12. CDR1 is SGHTA and CDR2 is FQGNSA in the germline V gene. The CDR3 nucleotides are TGTGCCAGCAGCTTCCCACGGGGGACAGGGAGAGGCACTGAAGCTTTCTTT. This translates into CASSFPRGTGRGTEAFF. Full variable domain (missing parts from reference TRBV7-2 and TRBJ1-1): GAGVSQSPSNKVTEKGKDVELRCDPISGHTALYWYRQSLGQGLEFLIYFQGNSAPDKSGLPSDRFSAERTGGSVSTLTIQRTQQEDSAVYLCASSFPRGTGRGTEAFFGQGTRLTVV.

This chain connects TRBV19 to TRBJ1-6, with D possibly matching TRBD1 (6 bases). Trimming shortened V by 5 bases and J by 9 bases, and 11 bases separated the two germline ends. Germline values: CDR1 LNHDA, CDR2 SQIVND (reference sequence). The CDR3 sequence is 13 residues long. CDR3 sequence (DNA): TGTGCCAGTAGTGGATTCAGGGGTTCACCCCTCCACTTT. This encodes CASSGFRGSPLHF.

The chain joins TRBV19 to TRBJ2-7; D not certain. With 5 bases removed from V and 0 bases from J, the gap between germline ends came to 11 bases. Germline CDR1 LNHDA, CDR2 SQIVND (reference sequence). The CDR3 runs 14 residues. The CDR3 sequence: CASSPSGRSYEQYF. The CDR3 nucleotides are TGTGCCAGTAGTCCGTCCGGGCGCTCCTACGAGCAGTACTTC.

The rearrangement uses TRBV5-1 and TRBJ2-3; 8 bases agree with TRBD1. This CDR3 spans 16 amino acids. Unmatched junction bases numbered 9, after V lost 4 bases and J lost 2 bases. Germline CDR1 is SGHRS and CDR2 is YFSETQ. CDR3 DNA sequence: TGCGCCAGCAGCACCGGGACAGGTCCCCCCACAGATACGCAGTATTTT. As protein: CASSTGTGPPTDTQYF. Looking up the rest from reference TRBV5-1 and TRBJ2-3 gives the full variable domain: KAGVTQTPRYLIKTRGQQVTLSCSPISGHRSVSWYQQTPGQGLQFLFEYFSETQRNKGNFPGRFSGRQFSNSRSEMNVSTLELGDSALYLCASSTGTGPPTDTQYFGPGTRLTVL.

In regard to this clone: Other DNA sequences from this sample encode an identical CDR3 as well. V usage is TRBV30 and J usage is TRBJ1-3; tentatively, D is TRBD1 (5 bases). CDR3 size: 14 residues. Germline lookup yields CDR1 GTSNPN and CDR2 SVGIG (reference sequence). The V end was cut by 0 bases, the J end by 2 bases, with 8 bases between. This CDR3 reads CAWSVGTPGNTIYF. The DNA for the CDR3 is TGTGCCTGGAGTGTAGGGACTCCTGGAAACACCATATATTTT.

The J gene is TRBJ1-4, the V gene TRBV19, with D tentatively TRBD1 (5 bases). Germline CDR1 is LNHDA and CDR2 is SQIVND (reference sequence). V was trimmed by 5 bases and J by 0 bases, leaving 7 bases between them. The CDR3 has 14 residues. The CDR3 here is CASSLRATNEKLFF. The CDR3 nucleotides read TGTGCCAGTAGTCTCAGGGCAACTAATGAAAAACTGTTTTTT.

This sequence joins TRBV10-3 and TRBJ1-4; D ambiguous. This CDR3 is built from 14 residues. Deletions cut 4 bases from V and 0 bases from J, with 6 bases between. Germline V CDR1 and CDR2: ENHRY, SYGVKD. The CDR3 DNA sequence: TGTGCCATCAGTGGCGGACCAACTAATGAAAAACTGTTTTTT. Its protein is CAISGGPTNEKLFF.

The rearrangement links TRBV3-1 (or the pseudogene TRBV3-2) to TRBJ2-3; D unclear. V was trimmed by 6 bases and J by 1 base, leaving 11 bases between them. CDR3 length equals 14 residues. From germline, CDR1 is LGHDT and CDR2 YNNKEL (reference sequence). The CDR3 loop reads CASRMSLGTDTQYF. CDR3 DNA: TGTGCCAGCAGGATGAGTCTTGGCACAGATACGCAGTATTTT.

The CDR3 loop is CASSNLAGAPADTQYF. The DNA for the CDR3 is TGCGCCAGCAGCAACCTAGCGGGGGCCCCGGCAGATACGCAGTATTTT. The chain employs TRBV5-1 and TRBJ2-3, with 10 nucleotides matching TRBD2. Germline CDR1 SGHRS, CDR2 YFSETQ. There are 16 residues in the CDR3. V dropped 4 bases and J dropped 4; count of bases not matched to a gene: 9.

This chain joins TRBV6-5 and TRBJ1-4, with 10 bases matching TRBD1. Germline V CDR1 and CDR2: MNHEY, SVGAGI. J lost 8 bases, V lost 5 bases, and 5 bases had no gene match. The CDR3 is 14 amino acids. The CDR3 reads CASSPTGGREKLFF. For the CDR3, the DNA is TGTGCCAGCAGTCCGACAGGGGGCCGAGAAAAACTGTTTTTT.

In its sample, this clone was seen once. The rearrangement joins TRBV29-1 to TRBJ2-7; the D gene is possibly TRBD1 (6 bases). Germline V gene lookup returns CDR1 SQVTM and CDR2 ANQGSEA. Trimming shortened V by 5 bases and J by 3 bases, and 20 bases separated the two germline ends. The CDR3 has 15 residues. CDR3 in DNA: TGCAGCGTTAGACAAACAGGGTTCGGATTCTACGAGCAGTACTTC. This translates into CSVRQTGFGFYEQYF.

The V and J genes are TRBV13 and TRBJ1-2; the D gene is possibly TRBD1 (5 bases). V lost 5 bases and J 2 bases, leaving 12 bases between the germline ends. The CDR3 has 14 residues. Germline CDR1 reads PRHDT; CDR2 reads FYEKMQ (reference sequence). The CDR3 here is CASSKGRPNYGYTF. CDR3 nucleotides: TGTGCCAGCAGCAAGGGACGGCCGAACTATGGCTACACCTTC. Full variable domain (missing parts from reference TRBV13 and TRBJ1-2): AAGVIQSPRHLIKEKRETATLKCYPIPRHDTVYWYQQGPGQDPQFLISFYEKMQSDKGSIPDRFSAQQFSDYHSELNMSSLELGDSALYFCASSKGRPNYGYTFGSGTRLTVV.

J is TRBJ1-1 and V is TRBV7-9, with a tentative D call TRBD1 (6 bases). Germline CDR1 is SEHNR and CDR2 is FQNEAQ (reference sequence). This CDR3 is built from 14 residues. V was pared by 9 bases and J by 1 base, with 15 bases between. This chain's CDR3 is CASHSQGPNTEAFF. CDR3 sequence (DNA): TGTGCCAGTCACTCTCAGGGGCCGAACACTGAAGCTTTCTTT.